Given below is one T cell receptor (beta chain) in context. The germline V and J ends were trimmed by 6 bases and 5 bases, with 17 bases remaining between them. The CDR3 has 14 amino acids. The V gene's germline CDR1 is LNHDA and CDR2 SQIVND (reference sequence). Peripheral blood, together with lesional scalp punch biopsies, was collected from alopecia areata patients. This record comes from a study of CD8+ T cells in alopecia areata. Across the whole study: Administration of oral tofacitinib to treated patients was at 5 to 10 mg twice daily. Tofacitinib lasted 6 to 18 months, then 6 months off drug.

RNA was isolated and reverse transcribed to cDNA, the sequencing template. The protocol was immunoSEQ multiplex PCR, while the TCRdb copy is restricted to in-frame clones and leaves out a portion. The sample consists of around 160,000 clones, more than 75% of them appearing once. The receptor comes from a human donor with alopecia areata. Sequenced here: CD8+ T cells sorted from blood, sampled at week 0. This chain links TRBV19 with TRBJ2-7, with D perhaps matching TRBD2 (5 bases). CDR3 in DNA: TGTGCCAGTAGCCCTTTCCCACGGGAAGACGAGCAGTACTTC. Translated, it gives CASSPFPREDEQYF.